One sample yielded the 15 T cell receptor beta chains listed below, sequenced in a study of blood T cell repertoires in COVID-19. TCRdb's copy holds only in-frame clones and misses some; the assay was immunoSEQ multiplex PCR. This sample yields fewer than 300,000 clones, of which more than 85% are seen a single time; about 2.2% belongs to the top ten. The sequenced sample consisted of peripheral blood. These receptors were obtained from a woman aged 25 to 39 with COVID-19, enrolled during active disease.

V and J are TRBV30 and TRBJ1-6, with a possible D match to TRBD1 (6 bases). This CDR3 is built from 14 residues. Deletions cut 1 base from V and 5 bases from J, with 9 bases between. Per the germline V gene, CDR1 is GTSNPN and CDR2 is SVGIG (reference sequence). Written as DNA, the CDR3 is TGTGCCTGGAGTGAGGGACATAATAATTCACCCCTCCACTTT. Translation gives CAWSEGHNNSPLHF.

The V gene is TRBV5-1, the J gene TRBJ1-6, with D unresolved. V was shortened by 1 base and J by 6 bases, with 11 bases between the two germline ends. The CDR3 length is 15 residues. Germline V CDR1 and CDR2: SGHRS, YFSETQ. CDR3 nucleotides: TGCGCCAGCAGCTTGAACCGGGAGATTAATTCACCCCTCCACTTT. It yields the protein CASSLNREINSPLHF.

The chain recombines TRBV30 with TRBJ2-2; D possibly corresponds to TRBD1 (5 bases). Germline lookup yields CDR1 GTSNPN and CDR2 SVGIG (reference sequence). V dropped 5 bases and J dropped 0 bases, with 7 bases sitting between them. This CDR3 region has 13 residues. CDR3 sequence: CAWAGTNTGELFF. The CDR3 coding sequence is TGTGCCTGGGCAGGGACGAACACCGGGGAGCTGTTTTTT.

The chain is built from TRBV9 and TRBJ2-1; D ambiguous. Trimming removed 4 bases from V and 7 bases from J, with 12 bases in between. The CDR3 has 13 residues. Germline V lookup: CDR1 SGDLS, CDR2 YYNGEE. The CDR3, as DNA: TGTGCCAGCAGCAGACCTGGAGCTAATGAGCAGTTCTTC. Amino acid sequence: CASSRPGANEQFF.

Only one count was recorded for this clone. This chain connects TRBV6-5 to TRBJ1-2; possibly TRBD1 for D (6 bases). There are 14 residues in the CDR3. The germline V gene has CDR1 MNHEY and CDR2 SVGAGI. V was clipped by 6 bases and J by 2 bases, with 13 bases between them. DNA of the CDR3: TGTGCCAGCAGCCTTAACCAGGGGAACTATGGCTACACCTTC. Translating gives CASSLNQGNYGYTF.

This sequence joins TRBV13 and TRBJ2-7; a possible D gene is TRBD2 (5 bases). V was pared by 3 bases and J by 2 bases, with 8 bases between. CDR1 is PRHDT and CDR2 is FYEKMQ in the germline V gene (reference sequence). This CDR3 spans 13 amino acids. This CDR3 reads CASSFVGAYEQYF. The DNA of the CDR3 is TGTGCCAGCAGCTTCGTCGGGGCCTACGAGCAGTACTTC. Complete variable domain (other parts from reference TRBV13 and TRBJ2-7): AAGVIQSPRHLIKEKRETATLKCYPIPRHDTVYWYQQGPGQDPQFLISFYEKMQSDKGSIPDRFSAQQFSDYHSELNMSSLELGDSALYFCASSFVGAYEQYFGPGTRLTVT.

The rearrangement links TRBV19 to TRBJ2-5; 9 bases fit TRBD1. The CDR3 is 16 amino acids. The J segment lost 5 bases and the V segment lost 5 bases, leaving 12 bases of the junction unmatched. Per germline, CDR1 LNHDA and CDR2 SQIVND (reference sequence). CDR3 loop: CASSPRPGQGRETQYF. For the CDR3, the DNA is TGTGCCAGTAGTCCTCGCCCGGGACAGGGACGCGAGACCCAGTACTTC. Filled out from reference TRBV19 and TRBJ2-5, the complete variable domain reads DGGITQSPKYLFRKEGQNVTLSCEQNLNHDAMYWYRQDPGQGLRLIYYSQIVNDFQKGDIAEGYSVSREKKESFPLTVTSAQKNPTAFYLCASSPRPGQGRETQYFGPGTRLLVL.

The V call is TRBV5-6, the J call TRBJ1-4, with 8 bases lining up with TRBD1. V was clipped by 3 bases and J by 7 bases; unmatched bases: 5. The CDR3 is 14 amino acids. CDR1 is SGHDT, CDR2 YYEEEE, per germline. The CDR3 region is CASSSGGDSEKLFF. Written as DNA, the CDR3 is TGTGCCAGCAGCTCAGGGGGCGACAGTGAAAAACTGTTTTTT.

This clone was counted once. The chain employs TRBV23-1 and TRBJ1-6; TRBD1 matches 8 bases. TRBV23-1 has ORF status, its function being uncertain. There are 13 residues in the CDR3. Trimming took 11 bases from V and 7 from J; bases not matched to a gene: 7. CDR3 nucleotide sequence: TGCGCCCCTCTGGACAGGGCCAATTCACCCCTCCACTTT. It codes for CAPLDRANSPLHF.

The chain couples TRBV6-5 to TRBJ1-2; TRBD1 aligns across 7 bases. Trimming took 2 bases from V and 10 from J; bases not matched to a gene: 7. CDR1 is MNHEY and CDR2 is SVGAGI in the germline V gene. The CDR3 covers 13 residues. The CDR3, as DNA: TGTGCCAGCAGTTACGGGACAGATAGAGACTACACCTTC. This gives the protein CASSYGTDRDYTF.

The chain has TRBV5-1 and TRBJ2-1; 11 bases agree with TRBD1. The ends lost 4 bases at V and 8 bases at J; junction bases unmatched: 8. Germline CDR1 reads SGHRS; CDR2 reads YFSETQ. The CDR3 has 15 amino acids. The CDR3 bases are TGCGCCAGCAGCGCCGGGACAGGGGGTTGGGATGAGCAGTTCTTC. It translates to CASSAGTGGWDEQFF.

The table lists this clone with a count of one. CDR3 loop: CATNSGNLNTQYF. CDR3 nucleotides: TGTGCCACCAATAGCGGGAACTTGAATACGCAGTATTTT. The gene calls are TRBV15 and TRBJ2-3; 8 bases line up with TRBD2. This CDR3 region has 13 residues. With V trimmed by 7 bases and J by 7 bases, 7 bases remained unmatched. CDR1 is LNHNV and CDR2 is YYDKDF in the germline V gene (reference sequence).

The rearrangement joins TRBV2 to TRBJ2-3; 8 nucleotides line up with TRBD2. The CDR3 runs 16 residues. CDR1 SNHLY and CDR2 FYNNEI come from the germline V gene. Unmatched junction bases numbered 11, after V lost 6 bases and J lost 3 bases. The CDR3 protein is CASSRMSGRVTDTQYF. The CDR3 bases are TGTGCCAGCAGCAGGATGAGCGGGAGAGTAACAGATACGCAGTATTTT.

This sequence joins TRBV30 and TRBJ2-7, with D maybe TRBD1 (5 bases). CDR1 and CDR2 from the germline V gene are GTSNPN and SVGIG (reference sequence). CDR3 length equals 13 residues. V dropped 3 bases and J dropped 2 bases, with 11 bases sitting between them. The CDR3 bases are TGTGCCTGGAGGGAAAAAGGGGCCTACGAGCAGTACTTC. Translated: CAWREKGAYEQYF.

V usage is TRBV2 and J usage is TRBJ1-6, with TRBD1 identical over 7 bases. The CDR3 totals 16 residues. V gave up 4 bases and J gave up 8 bases; unmatched junction bases: 11. CDR1 is SNHLY, CDR2 FYNNEI, per germline. DNA for the CDR3: TGTGCCAGCAGTGGCGTATCGGGACAGCGCGATTCACCCCTCCACTTT. This translates into CASSGVSGQRDSPLHF.